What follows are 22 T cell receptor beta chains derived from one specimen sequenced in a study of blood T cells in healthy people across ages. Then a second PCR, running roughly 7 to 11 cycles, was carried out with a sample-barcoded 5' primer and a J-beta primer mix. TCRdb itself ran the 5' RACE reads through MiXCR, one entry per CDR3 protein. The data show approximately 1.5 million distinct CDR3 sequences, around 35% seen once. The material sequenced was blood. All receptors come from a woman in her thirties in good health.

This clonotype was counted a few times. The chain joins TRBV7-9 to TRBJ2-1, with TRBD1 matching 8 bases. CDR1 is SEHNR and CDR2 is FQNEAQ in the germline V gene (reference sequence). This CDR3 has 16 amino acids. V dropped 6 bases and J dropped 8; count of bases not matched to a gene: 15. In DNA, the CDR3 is TGTGCCAGCAGTCAGTTTCGGGACAGGTCGATTTATGAGCAGTTCTTC. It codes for CASSQFRDRSIYEQFF.

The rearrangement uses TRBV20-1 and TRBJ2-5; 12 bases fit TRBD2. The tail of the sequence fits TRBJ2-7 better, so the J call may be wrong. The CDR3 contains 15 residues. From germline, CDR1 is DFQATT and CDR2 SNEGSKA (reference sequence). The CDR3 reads CSALSTSGSLDEQYF. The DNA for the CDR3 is TGCAGTGCCCTCTCGACTAGCGGGAGTTTAGACGAGCAGTACTTC.

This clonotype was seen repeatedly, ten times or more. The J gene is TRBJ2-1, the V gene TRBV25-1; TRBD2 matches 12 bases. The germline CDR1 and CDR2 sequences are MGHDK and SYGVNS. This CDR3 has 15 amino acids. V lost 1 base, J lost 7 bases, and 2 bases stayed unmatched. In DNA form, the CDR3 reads TGTGCCAGCAGTGAATCCGGACTAGCGGGAAATGAGCAGTTCTTC. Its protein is CASSESGLAGNEQFF.

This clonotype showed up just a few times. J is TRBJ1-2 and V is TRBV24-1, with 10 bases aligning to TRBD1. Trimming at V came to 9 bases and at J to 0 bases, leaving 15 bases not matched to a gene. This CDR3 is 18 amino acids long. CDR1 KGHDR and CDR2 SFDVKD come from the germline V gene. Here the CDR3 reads CATHMGQGLPRANYGYTF. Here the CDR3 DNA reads TGTGCCACCCACATGGGACAGGGGTTACCTCGGGCTAACTATGGCTACACCTTC.

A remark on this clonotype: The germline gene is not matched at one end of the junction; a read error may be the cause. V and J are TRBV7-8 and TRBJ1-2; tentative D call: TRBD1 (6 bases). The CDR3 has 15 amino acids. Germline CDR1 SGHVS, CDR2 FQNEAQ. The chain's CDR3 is CASSLTQGTNYGYTF. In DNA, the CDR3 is TGTGCCAGTAGCTTAACTCAGGGGACTAACTATGGCTACACCTTC.

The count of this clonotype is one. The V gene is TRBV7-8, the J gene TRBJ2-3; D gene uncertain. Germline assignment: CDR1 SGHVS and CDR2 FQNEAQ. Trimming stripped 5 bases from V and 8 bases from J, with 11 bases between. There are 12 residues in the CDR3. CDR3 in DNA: TGTGCCAGCAGCCCGCCGTGGGGTACGCAGTATTTT. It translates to CASSPPWGTQYF.

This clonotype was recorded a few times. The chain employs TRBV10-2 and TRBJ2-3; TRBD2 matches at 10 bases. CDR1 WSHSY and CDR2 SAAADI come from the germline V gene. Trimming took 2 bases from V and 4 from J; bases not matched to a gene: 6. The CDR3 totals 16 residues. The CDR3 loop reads CASSEPSGRLPDTQYF. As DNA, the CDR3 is TGCGCCAGCAGTGAGCCTAGCGGGAGACTCCCAGATACGCAGTATTTT.

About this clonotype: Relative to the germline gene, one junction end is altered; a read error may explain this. In DNA, the CDR3 is TGTACCAGCAGCGTTGGACCGGGCATGTCTCCGGAGCAGTACTTC. Amino acids: CTSSVGPGMSPEQYF. This chain connects TRBV9 to TRBJ2-5, with D unresolved. This CDR3 has 15 residues. The germline V gene encodes CDR1 SGDLS and CDR2 YYNGEE.

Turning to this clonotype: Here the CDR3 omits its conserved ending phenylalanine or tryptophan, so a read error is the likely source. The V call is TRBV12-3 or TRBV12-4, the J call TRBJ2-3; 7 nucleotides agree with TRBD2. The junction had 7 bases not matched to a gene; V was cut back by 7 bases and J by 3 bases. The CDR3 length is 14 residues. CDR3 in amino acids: CASTFGGSTDTQYS. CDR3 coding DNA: TGTGCCAGCACTTTCGGCGGGAGTACAGATACGCAGTATTCT.

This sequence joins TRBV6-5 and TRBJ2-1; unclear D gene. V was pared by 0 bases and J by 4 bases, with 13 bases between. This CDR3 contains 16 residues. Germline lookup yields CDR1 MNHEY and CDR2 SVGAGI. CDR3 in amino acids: CASSYSWGQIYNEQFF. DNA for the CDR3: TGTGCCAGCAGTTACTCATGGGGTCAGATATACAATGAGCAGTTCTTC.

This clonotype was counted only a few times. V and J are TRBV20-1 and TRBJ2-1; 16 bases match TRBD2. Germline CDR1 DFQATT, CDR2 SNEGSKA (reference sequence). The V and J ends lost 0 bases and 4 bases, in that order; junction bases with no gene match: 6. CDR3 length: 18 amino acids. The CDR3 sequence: CSARDMGLAGGLYNEQFF. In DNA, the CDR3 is TGCAGTGCTAGAGATATGGGACTAGCGGGGGGGCTTTACAATGAGCAGTTCTTC.

CDR3 nucleotides: TGTGCCAGCAGCCTCGTCGGGGGGACCACTGAAGCTTTCTTT. Protein product: CASSLVGGTTEAFF. V gene TRBV5-6 combines with J gene TRBJ1-1; perhaps TRBD1 as D (5 bases). Deletions cut 4 bases from V and 4 bases from J, with 14 bases between. The CDR3 has 14 residues. CDR1 SGHDT and CDR2 YYEEEE come from the germline V gene.

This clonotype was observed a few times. The DNA for the CDR3 is TGTGCCAGCAGCGTAGGCCCCGTTTCGTCTTCGGAGCAGTACTTC. Its translation: CASSVGPVSSSEQYF. This chain joins TRBV9 and TRBJ2-7; no definite D call. V gave up 0 bases and J gave up 7 bases, with 17 bases separating them. CDR3 size: 15 residues. Germline loops: CDR1 SGDLS, CDR2 YYNGEE.

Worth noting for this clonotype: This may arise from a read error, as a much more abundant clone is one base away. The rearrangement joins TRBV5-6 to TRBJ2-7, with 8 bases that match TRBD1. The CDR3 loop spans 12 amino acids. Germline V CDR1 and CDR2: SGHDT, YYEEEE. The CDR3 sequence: CAGSQTGDEQYF. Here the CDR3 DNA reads TGTGCCGGCAGCCAGACAGGGGACGAGCAGTACTTC.

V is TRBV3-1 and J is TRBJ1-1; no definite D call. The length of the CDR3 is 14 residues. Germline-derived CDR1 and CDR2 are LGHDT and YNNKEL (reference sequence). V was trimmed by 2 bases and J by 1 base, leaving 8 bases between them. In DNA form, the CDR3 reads TGTGCCAGCAGCCAATTTCCGGCGAACACTGAAGCTTTCTTT. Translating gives CASSQFPANTEAFF.

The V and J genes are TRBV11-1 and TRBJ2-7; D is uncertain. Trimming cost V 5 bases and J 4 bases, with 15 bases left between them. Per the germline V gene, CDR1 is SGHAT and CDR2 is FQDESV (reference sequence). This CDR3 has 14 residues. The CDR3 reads CASSPEYGVYEQYF. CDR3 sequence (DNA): TGTGCCAGCAGCCCCGAGTATGGGGTTTACGAGCAGTACTTC. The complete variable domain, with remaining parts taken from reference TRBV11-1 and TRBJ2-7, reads EAEVAQSPRYKITEKSQAVAFWCDPISGHATLYWYRQILGQGPELLVQFQDESVVDDSQLPKDRFSAERLKGVDSTLKIQPAELGDSAMYLCASSPEYGVYEQYFGPGTRLTVT.

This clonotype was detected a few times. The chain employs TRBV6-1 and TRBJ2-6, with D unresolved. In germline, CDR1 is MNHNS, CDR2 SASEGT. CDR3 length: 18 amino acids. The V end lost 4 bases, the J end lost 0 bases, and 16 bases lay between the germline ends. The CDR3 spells CASSGPLAGFSGANVLTF. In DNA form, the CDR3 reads TGTGCCAGCAGTGGACCCCTGGCAGGCTTCTCTGGGGCCAACGTCCTGACTTTC.

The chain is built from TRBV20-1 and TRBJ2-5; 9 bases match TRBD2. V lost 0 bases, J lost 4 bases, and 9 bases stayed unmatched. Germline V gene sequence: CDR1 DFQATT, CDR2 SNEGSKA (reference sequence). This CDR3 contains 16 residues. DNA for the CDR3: TGCAGTGCTAGAGATCTGTGCGGGGGGGCATCAGAGACCCAGTACTTC. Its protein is CSARDLCGGASETQYF.

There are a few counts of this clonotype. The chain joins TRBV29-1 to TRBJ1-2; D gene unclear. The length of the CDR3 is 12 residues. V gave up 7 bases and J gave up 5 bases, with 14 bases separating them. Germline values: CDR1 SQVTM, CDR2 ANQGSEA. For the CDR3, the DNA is TGCAGCGCCCTGACTGAAATTTATGGCTACACCTTC. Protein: CSALTEIYGYTF.

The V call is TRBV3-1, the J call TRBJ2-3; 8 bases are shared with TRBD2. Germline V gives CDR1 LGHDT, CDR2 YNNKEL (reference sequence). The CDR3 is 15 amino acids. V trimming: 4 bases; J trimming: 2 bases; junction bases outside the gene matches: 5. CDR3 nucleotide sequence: TGTGCCAGCAGCCCCGATAGCGGGGACACAGATACGCAGTATTTT. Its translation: CASSPDSGDTDTQYF.

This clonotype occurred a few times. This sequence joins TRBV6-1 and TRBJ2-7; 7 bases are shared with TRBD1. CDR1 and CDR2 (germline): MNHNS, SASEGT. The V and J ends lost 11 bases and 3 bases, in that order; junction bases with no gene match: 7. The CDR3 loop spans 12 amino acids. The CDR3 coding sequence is TGTGCCGGCCGACAGGGCCTCTACGAGCAGTACTTC. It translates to CAGRQGLYEQYF.

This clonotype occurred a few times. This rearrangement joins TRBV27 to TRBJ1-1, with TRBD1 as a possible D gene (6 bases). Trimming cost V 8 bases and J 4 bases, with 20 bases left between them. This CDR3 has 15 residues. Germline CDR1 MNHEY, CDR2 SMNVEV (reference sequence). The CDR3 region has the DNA TGTGCCAGCCTGACAGGAGGTAGGAGTGGCACTGAAGCTTTCTTT. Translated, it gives CASLTGGRSGTEAFF.